Presented here are 30 T cell receptor beta chains from one specimen sequenced in a study of cytomegalovirus exposure and HLA in healthy donors. It was with 60 Vbeta and 13 Jbeta primers that the PCR ran. Here immunoSEQ multiplex PCR was the method, and the copy in TCRdb shows in-frame clones only, minus some. The sample contains approximately 100,000 clones, about 74% of which appear only once. The sample was PBMCs. These receptors were collected from a female donor in good health and CMV-seronegative.

The chain joins TRBV15 to TRBJ2-7; TRBD2 agrees at 8 bases. The CDR3 is 13 amino acids. The J segment lost 7 bases and the V segment lost 5 bases, leaving 7 bases of the junction unmatched. Germline CDR1 and CDR2: LNHNV and YYDKDF (reference sequence). CDR3 protein: CATSREGVREQYF. CDR3 nucleotides: TGTGCCACCAGCCGGGAGGGTGTGAGGGAGCAGTACTTC. The variable domain in full, completed from reference TRBV15 and TRBJ2-7, reads DAMVIQNPRYQVTQFGKPVTLSCSQTLNHNVMYWYQQKSSQAPKLLFHYYDKDFNNEADTPDNFQSRRPNTSFCFLDIRSPGLGDTAMYLCATSREGVREQYFGPGTRLTVT.

This rearrangement joins TRBV2 to TRBJ2-7; 7 bases map to TRBD1. Trimming took 7 bases from V and 5 from J; bases not matched to a gene: 8. The germline CDR1 and CDR2 sequences are SNHLY and FYNNEI. CDR3 size: 13 residues. CDR3 bases: TGTGCCAGCAAAGGGACAGAGAGGAACGAGCAGTACTTC. Protein sequence: CASKGTERNEQYF.

The V gene is TRBV30, the J gene TRBJ1-4; 11 bases agree with TRBD1. V trimming: 0 bases; J trimming: 7 bases; junction bases outside the gene matches: 4. CDR3 length equals 15 residues. CDR1 is GTSNPN and CDR2 is SVGIG in the germline V gene (reference sequence). CDR3 bases: TGTGCCTGGAGTGTGGGTGGGACAGGGGGTGAAAAACTGTTTTTT. It yields the protein CAWSVGGTGGEKLFF.

CDR3 region: CASSPDRVKQFF. The CDR3, as DNA: TGTGCCAGCAGCCCCGACAGGGTTAAGCAGTTCTTC. The V gene is TRBV7-2, the J gene TRBJ2-1, with 7 bases fitting TRBD1. Germline CDR1 and CDR2: SGHTA and FQGNSA. Trimming took 5 bases from V and 11 from J; bases not matched to a gene: 6. This CDR3 comprises 12 residues. Together with reference TRBV7-2 and TRBJ2-1, the CDR3 gives the full variable domain: GAGVSQSPSNKVTEKGKDVELRCDPISGHTALYWYRQSLGQGLEFLIYFQGNSAPDKSGLPSDRFSAERTGGSVSTLTIQRTQQEDSAVYLCASSPDRVKQFFGPGTRLTVL.

This rearrangement joins TRBV30 to TRBJ2-1, with TRBD2 matching 8 bases. V gave up 0 bases and J gave up 4 bases; unmatched junction bases: 8. This CDR3 spans 16 amino acids. The V gene's germline CDR1 is GTSNPN and CDR2 SVGIG (reference sequence). This CDR3 is CAWSVRLSGEYNEQFF. The DNA for the CDR3 is TGTGCCTGGAGTGTACGCCTTAGCGGGGAGTACAATGAGCAGTTCTTC. Full variable domain (rest looked up from reference TRBV30 and TRBJ2-1): SQTIHQWPATLVQPVGSPLSLECTVEGTSNPNLYWYRQAAGRGLQLLFYSVGIGQISSEVPQNLSASRPQDRQFILSSKKLLLSDSGFYLCAWSVRLSGEYNEQFFGPGTRLTVL.

In DNA, the CDR3 is TGTGCCAGCAGCCTACAGCCCATCGGCGAGCAGTACTTC. It translates to CASSLQPIGEQYF. The chain has TRBV13 and TRBJ2-7, with unresolved D. This CDR3 comprises 13 residues. Germline values: CDR1 PRHDT, CDR2 FYEKMQ (reference sequence). V gave up 5 bases and J gave up 6 bases, with 14 bases separating them.

The V and J genes are TRBV2 and TRBJ1-1; a weak D match, TRBD1 (5 bases). The CDR3 is 13 amino acids. The V end lost 5 bases, the J end lost 6 bases, and 13 bases lay between the germline ends. CDR1 SNHLY and CDR2 FYNNEI come from the germline V gene. CDR3 in amino acids: CASSREGWSEAFF. In DNA form, the CDR3 reads TGTGCCAGCAGTAGGGAGGGGTGGTCTGAAGCTTTCTTT.

This chain connects TRBV9 to TRBJ2-2, with 10 bases lining up with TRBD2. CDR1 is SGDLS, CDR2 YYNGEE, per germline. The CDR3 spans 16 residues. V was pared by 2 bases and J by 5 bases, with 6 bases of the junction left unmatched. Here the CDR3 DNA reads TGTGCCAGCAGCGTCGGAGCGGGGGGGGGTACCGGGGAGCTGTTTTTT. Translated: CASSVGAGGGTGELFF.

V gene TRBV7-9 combines with J gene TRBJ2-7; 9 bases align to TRBD1. Germline V gives CDR1 SEHNR, CDR2 FQNEAQ (reference sequence). The CDR3 has 16 residues. J gave up 3 bases and V 3 bases, and 9 bases lay outside the gene matches. CDR3 residues: CASSFSRTGDRYEQYF. Written as DNA, the CDR3 is TGTGCCAGCAGCTTTTCCAGGACAGGGGATCGCTACGAGCAGTACTTC.

The chain is built from TRBV10-3 and TRBJ2-7; the match to TRBD1 covers 10 bases. With V trimmed by 6 bases and J by 1 base, 6 bases remained unmatched. Germline V gives CDR1 ENHRY, CDR2 SYGVKD. The CDR3 length is 15 residues. CDR3 protein: CAISADRGPSYEQYF. In DNA, the CDR3 is TGTGCCATCAGCGCAGACAGGGGGCCTTCCTACGAGCAGTACTTC.

This rearrangement joins TRBV6-6 to TRBJ1-1; D unclear. The CDR3 runs to 13 residues. Germline CDR1 reads MNHNY; CDR2 reads SVGAGI (reference sequence). V lost 4 bases and J 5 bases, leaving 11 bases between the germline ends. In nucleotides, the CDR3 is TGTGCCAGCAGTTCTCTATCAGGAACTGAAGCTTTCTTT. This gives the protein CASSSLSGTEAFF.

The CDR3 DNA reads TGTGCCAGCAGCCCCCGGACTAGCGGGGGGGGCTACGAGCAGTACTTC. Its translation is CASSPRTSGGGYEQYF. This sequence joins TRBV4-2 and TRBJ2-7, with 15 nucleotides matching TRBD2. Germline assignment: CDR1 LGHNA and CDR2 YNFKEQ. Trimming cost V 4 bases and J 3 bases; bases outside gene matches: 4. The CDR3 contains 16 residues.

The V and J genes are TRBV11-2 and TRBJ2-2; the match to TRBD1 covers 8 bases. Germline CDR1 SGHAT, CDR2 FQNNGV. Trimming removed 8 bases from V and 0 bases from J; junction bases left unmatched: 2. The CDR3 is made up of 14 amino acids. As DNA, the CDR3 is TGTGCCAGCCGGGGACAGGCGAACACCGGGGAGCTGTTTTTT. It specifies CASRGQANTGELFF.

J is TRBJ1-2 and V is TRBV7-9; tentatively, D is TRBD1 (6 bases). Per germline, CDR1 SEHNR and CDR2 FQNEAQ (reference sequence). Deletions cut 3 bases from V and 8 bases from J, with 10 bases between. The CDR3 is 12 amino acids. The CDR3 region is CASSFNREGYTF. CDR3 DNA: TGTGCCAGCAGCTTTAACAGGGAAGGCTACACCTTC.

The V gene is TRBV2, the J gene TRBJ1-4; TRBD1 is a possible D gene (6 bases). Trimming pared 6 bases from V and 4 bases from J, leaving 12 bases between. The CDR3 runs to 14 residues. From germline, CDR1 is SNHLY and CDR2 FYNNEI. This CDR3 reads CASRMTGYNEKLFF. The CDR3 nucleotides are TGTGCCAGCAGAATGACAGGATATAATGAAAAACTGTTTTTT.

Written as DNA, the CDR3 is TGTGCCAGCAGTGGGCAGACCCAGTACTTC. Translating it yields CASSGQTQYF. This rearrangement joins TRBV2 to TRBJ2-5; D call uncertain. Germline loops: CDR1 SNHLY, CDR2 FYNNEI. This CDR3 has 10 amino acids. V was shortened by 4 bases and J by 6 bases, with 3 bases between the two germline ends.

The sample holds a few counts of this clone. This chain connects TRBV5-4 to TRBJ1-1, with 9 nucleotides matching TRBD1. Per the germline V gene, CDR1 is SGHNT and CDR2 is YYREEE (reference sequence). Trimming at V came to 3 bases and at J to 2 bases, leaving 8 bases not matched to a gene. This CDR3 region has 16 residues. The CDR3 DNA sequence: TGTGCCAGCAGCTCAATTACAGGGGGCAGTAACACTGAAGCTTTCTTT. This gives the protein CASSSITGGSNTEAFF.

The rearrangement joins TRBV6-6 to TRBJ2-4; maybe TRBD1 (6 bases). Germline V lookup: CDR1 MNHNY, CDR2 SVGAGI (reference sequence). V shed 0 bases and J shed 9 bases, with 9 bases lying between them. This CDR3 contains 13 residues. This chain's CDR3 is CASSYSQGSIQYF. CDR3 nucleotide sequence: TGTGCCAGCAGTTACTCCCAGGGGAGCATTCAGTACTTC.

The chain recombines TRBV5-1 with TRBJ2-7; TRBD1 agrees at 9 bases. Losses at the gene ends were 2 bases for V and 4 bases for J; bases not matched to a gene: 10. This CDR3 has 16 residues. CDR1 SGHRS and CDR2 YFSETQ come from the germline V gene. CDR3 region: CASSFRGGQGVYEQYF. CDR3 sequence (DNA): TGCGCCAGCAGCTTCAGAGGGGGACAGGGAGTATACGAGCAGTACTTC.

The chain uses TRBV14 and TRBJ2-5; D remains unclear. Gene TRBJ2-7 matches the end of the DNA better, so the J call may be wrong. The CDR3 runs 11 residues. Germline assignment: CDR1 SGHDN and CDR2 FVKESK. CDR3 DNA sequence: TGTGCCAGCAGCCAGTACTACGAGCAGTACTTC. Amino acids: CASSQYYEQYF.

The V call is TRBV6-5, the J call TRBJ2-7; tentative D call: TRBD1 (5 bases). The germline V and J ends were trimmed by 4 bases and 1 base, with 14 bases remaining between them. This CDR3 has 15 amino acids. CDR1 MNHEY and CDR2 SVGAGI come from the germline V gene. The CDR3 sequence: CASSSHGSGSYEQYF. The DNA for the CDR3 is TGTGCCAGCAGTTCCCACGGGTCAGGGTCCTACGAGCAGTACTTC.

The rearrangement uses TRBV6-1 and TRBJ2-5; 10 bases match TRBD1. The CDR3 consists of 15 residues. Germline CDR1 MNHNS, CDR2 SASEGT. V dropped 4 bases and J dropped 5; count of bases not matched to a gene: 7. The CDR3 protein is CASSASGTGAETQYF. CDR3 nucleotides: TGTGCCAGCAGTGCATCCGGGACAGGGGCGGAGACCCAGTACTTC.

The V gene is TRBV5-4, the J gene TRBJ2-3; a possible D gene is TRBD2 (6 bases). V was pared by 3 bases and J by 3 bases, with 14 bases between. This CDR3 has 15 residues. Germline V CDR1 and CDR2: SGHNT, YYREEE (reference sequence). The CDR3 loop reads CASSSPWGVTDTQYF. CDR3 DNA sequence: TGTGCCAGCAGCTCCCCCTGGGGGGTAACAGATACGCAGTATTTT.

This clone appeared a single time. This sequence joins TRBV10-3 and TRBJ2-1; 9 nucleotides align to TRBD1. Per the germline V gene, CDR1 is ENHRY and CDR2 is SYGVKD. V shed 3 bases, J shed 3 bases, and the junction held 6 bases outside the gene matches. The CDR3 is 16 amino acids. The CDR3 sequence is CAISDSTGQGYNEQFF. CDR3 nucleotide sequence: TGTGCCATCAGTGATTCGACGGGACAGGGCTACAATGAGCAGTTCTTC.

With respect to this clone: The same CDR3 arises from other DNA sequences in this sample as well. The rearrangement links TRBV9 to TRBJ2-7, with 8 bases aligning to TRBD2. Per the germline V gene, CDR1 is SGDLS and CDR2 is YYNGEE. The J segment lost 2 bases and the V segment lost 3 bases, leaving 4 bases of the junction unmatched. The CDR3 has 14 amino acids. The CDR3 DNA reads TGTGCCAGCAGCGGCACTAGCGGACCCTACGAGCAGTACTTC. This translates into CASSGTSGPYEQYF.

The CDR3 coding sequence is TGTGCCAGCAGCTTAGATTTCGGGGTTGACGGGGCCAACGTCCTGACTTTC. The encoded protein is CASSLDFGVDGANVLTF. The V call is TRBV7-9, the J call TRBJ2-6, with TRBD2 as a possible D gene (5 bases). V lost 1 base, J lost 4 bases, and 14 bases lay in between. The CDR3 is made up of 17 amino acids. The germline gives CDR1 SEHNR, CDR2 FQNEAQ (reference sequence).

The V gene is TRBV19, the J gene TRBJ2-5; 9 bases map to TRBD1. The CDR3 is 16 residues long. J was trimmed by 6 bases and V by 3 bases; bases with no gene match: 11. CDR1 is LNHDA, CDR2 SQIVND, per germline (reference sequence). The CDR3 is CASSMGVQGARKTQYF. The CDR3 DNA follows: TGTGCCAGTAGTATGGGAGTACAGGGGGCTCGGAAGACCCAGTACTTC.

This clone was counted once. This sequence joins TRBV7-2 and TRBJ2-5, with 11 bases fitting TRBD2. Germline CDR1 reads SGHTA; CDR2 reads FQGNSA. The CDR3 is 15 residues long. J was trimmed by 7 bases and V by 2 bases; bases with no gene match: 6. CDR3 coding DNA: TGTGCCAGCAGCTTAAATAGCGGGGGGGTCTGGACCCAGTACTTC. It translates to CASSLNSGGVWTQYF.

The rearrangement links TRBV27 to TRBJ1-1; D not resolved. CDR1 and CDR2 (germline): MNHEY, SMNVEV (reference sequence). The ends were cut back, 3 bases at V and 2 bases at J, with 16 bases in the middle. This CDR3 comprises 16 residues. In DNA form, the CDR3 reads TGTGCCAGCAGTTTCCACCTTCGAGGGTCCAACACTGAAGCTTTCTTT. Amino acids: CASSFHLRGSNTEAFF.

The chain links TRBV20-1 to TRBJ1-2; no clear D gene. This CDR3 spans 11 amino acids. Looked up from germline, CDR1 is DFQATT and CDR2 is SNEGSKA (reference sequence). V shed 6 bases and J shed 1 base, with 6 bases lying between them. The CDR3 region has the DNA TGCAGTGCGCACAATAACTATGGCTACACCTTC. The encoded protein is CSAHNNYGYTF.